These 19 T cell receptor beta chains came from one sample sequenced in a study of Ad26.COV2.S vaccination and SARS-CoV-2 variants. Libraries were prepared by immunoSEQ multiplex PCR; TCRdb keeps only in-frame clonotypes and omits some of them. The sample consists of some 340,000 clones, about 86% of them appearing once. Treatment reported: some 20 received Ad26.COV2.S at low or high dose, single or two shots; roughly five received placebo; per-sample allocation not given. Samples analyzed were those drawn on day 63 after the first vaccine or placebo injection. Material: peripheral blood, obtained in a trial of Ad26.COV2.S vaccine versus placebo. These receptor sequences come from a person between 18 and 65 years old who received the Ad26.COV2.S COVID-19 vaccine or a placebo.

In this sample, this clone turned up a few times. CDR3 residues: CASSPGTQTYGYTF. CDR3 nucleotide sequence: TGCGCCAGCAGCCCGGGGACACAAACCTATGGCTACACCTTC. The chain joins TRBV5-1 to TRBJ1-2, with TRBD1 as a possible D gene (6 bases). The CDR3 is made up of 14 amino acids. Trimming removed 4 bases at V and 4 bases at J, with 14 bases between. Germline V gives CDR1 SGHRS, CDR2 YFSETQ.

V and J are TRBV5-1 and TRBJ2-3; the D gene could be TRBD1 or TRBD2 (6 bases each). In germline, CDR1 is SGHRS, CDR2 YFSETQ. V lost 4 bases, J lost 2 bases, and 14 bases lay in between. This CDR3 is built from 15 residues. The CDR3 is CASSLGGTPTDTQYF. The CDR3 nucleotides read TGCGCCAGCAGCCTGGGGGGCACACCCACAGATACGCAGTATTTT. Looking up the rest from reference TRBV5-1 and TRBJ2-3 gives the full variable domain: KAGVTQTPRYLIKTRGQQVTLSCSPISGHRSVSWYQQTPGQGLQFLFEYFSETQRNKGNFPGRFSGRQFSNSRSEMNVSTLELGDSALYLCASSLGGTPTDTQYFGPGTRLTVL.

The rearrangement uses TRBV7-2 and TRBJ1-4; unclear D gene. Germline V gene sequence: CDR1 SGHTA, CDR2 FQGNSA. V lost 5 bases, J lost 8 bases, and 15 bases lay in between. The CDR3 has 14 residues. The CDR3 protein is CASSQTRESEKLFF. The CDR3 bases are TGTGCCAGCAGCCAGACGCGGGAGAGCGAAAAACTGTTTTTT.

J is TRBJ1-1 and V is TRBV7-3; D is ambiguous. Germline-derived CDR1 and CDR2 are SGHTA and FQGTGA. Trimming shortened V by 4 bases and J by 1 base, and 13 bases separated the two germline ends. The length of the CDR3 is 15 residues. CDR3 nucleotides: TGTGCCAGCAGCTCTGCCGGCCCCGGGAACACTGAAGCTTTCTTT. It yields the protein CASSSAGPGNTEAFF.

This clone was seen once. V usage is TRBV28 and J usage is TRBJ1-1; D remains unclear. V lost 4 bases to trimming and J lost 3 bases, with 12 bases between them. Germline values: CDR1 MDHEN, CDR2 SYDVKM. The CDR3 is 14 amino acids. CDR3 bases: TGTGCCAGCAGTTCCTCAGGTTTGTACACTGAAGCTTTCTTT. Its protein is CASSSSGLYTEAFF.

V and J are TRBV7-9 and TRBJ1-1; no clear D. Between the trimmed V and J ends, which lost 5 bases and 2 bases, there was a span of 21 bases. The CDR3 is 17 amino acids. Germline CDR1 is SEHNR and CDR2 is FQNEAQ (reference sequence). CDR3 region: CASSPLSPRSANTEAFF. DNA of the CDR3: TGTGCCAGCAGCCCCTTGAGTCCCCGGTCAGCCAACACTGAAGCTTTCTTT. The entire variable domain, with the rest obtained from reference TRBV7-9 and TRBJ1-1, is as follows: DTGVSQNPRHKITKRGQNVTFRCDPISEHNRLYWYRQTLGQGPEFLTYFQNEAQLEKSRLLSDRFSAERPKGSFSTLEIQRTEQGDSAMYLCASSPLSPRSANTEAFFGQGTRLTVV.

The chain uses TRBV11-1 and TRBJ2-5, with 10 bases matching TRBD2. The CDR3 length is 16 residues. With V trimmed by 1 base and J by 3 bases, 5 bases remained unmatched. Per the germline V gene, CDR1 is SGHAT and CDR2 is FQDESV (reference sequence). CDR3: CASSLVSGLAEETQYF. CDR3 sequence (DNA): TGTGCCAGCAGCTTAGTGTCCGGACTAGCGGAAGAGACCCAGTACTTC.

The chain links TRBV4-3 to TRBJ1-3; D gene unclear. Germline loops: CDR1 LGHNA, CDR2 YSLEER. The V gene lost 2 bases and the J gene lost 0 bases, with 11 bases spanning the gap. The CDR3 sequence is 16 residues long. Written as DNA, the CDR3 is TGCGCCAGCAGCCAATCCGTTCTGAGCTCTGGAAACACCATATATTTT. As protein: CASSQSVLSSGNTIYF.

The chain employs TRBV9 and TRBJ1-2; D gene ambiguous. The CDR3 is 15 residues long. V was pared by 0 bases and J by 8 bases, with 17 bases between. Germline V gene lookup returns CDR1 SGDLS and CDR2 YYNGEE. CDR3 sequence: CASSVGEDHLRGYTF. The DNA of the CDR3 is TGTGCCAGCAGCGTAGGGGAGGATCACTTAAGGGGCTACACCTTC.

The chain employs TRBV18 and TRBJ2-2; D may be TRBD2 (5 bases). CDR1 KGHSH and CDR2 LQKENI come from the germline V gene. Trimming took 5 bases from V and 6 from J, leaving 10 bases between them. The CDR3 is 13 residues long. In DNA, the CDR3 is TGTGCCAGCTCAATCCGGGAAGCCGGGGAGCTGTTTTTT. Its translation is CASSIREAGELFF.

This clone was found once. A much larger clone lies a single base off, so this may be a read error. Other DNA sequences in this sample translate to the same CDR3. The gene calls are TRBV6-5 and TRBJ1-5; TRBD1 is a possible D gene (5 bases). V lost 6 bases to trimming and J lost 1 base, with 7 bases between them. Germline V gene lookup returns CDR1 MNHEY and CDR2 SVGAGI. The CDR3 is 13 amino acids. The CDR3 spells CASSRDSNQPQHF. CDR3 nucleotide sequence: TGTGCCAGCAGCCGGGACAGCAATCAGCCCCAGCATTTT.

The CDR3 reads CASSEGVTDGEKLFF. The DNA for the CDR3 is TGCGCCAGCAGCGAGGGAGTGACGGATGGGGAAAAACTGTTTTTT. V is TRBV5-1 and J is TRBJ1-4, with D unclear. Germline CDR1 reads SGHRS; CDR2 reads YFSETQ. V was clipped by 4 bases and J by 8 bases, with 18 bases between them. CDR3 size: 15 residues.

This chain links TRBV5-1 with TRBJ2-1; D is possibly TRBD1 or TRBD2 (5 bases each). Germline assignment: CDR1 SGHRS and CDR2 YFSETQ. The V and J ends lost 3 bases and 0 bases respectively, with 13 bases between them. The length of the CDR3 is 16 residues. The CDR3 DNA sequence: TGCGCCAGCAGCTCCCGGGACGGAAGCTCCTACAATGAGCAGTTCTTC. The encoded protein is CASSSRDGSSYNEQFF.

This chain joins TRBV7-8 and TRBJ2-2; the match to TRBD2 covers 12 bases. With 5 bases clipped from V and 4 bases from J, the junction kept 11 bases outside the gene matches. The V gene's germline CDR1 is SGHVS and CDR2 FQNEAQ. The CDR3 is 18 amino acids. As DNA, the CDR3 is TGTGCCAGCAGCCACAGACTAGCGGGGGAGAGTAGCACCGGGGAGCTGTTTTTT. Translation gives CASSHRLAGESSTGELFF.

Only one count was recorded for this clone. The V and J genes are TRBV9 and TRBJ1-5, with D possibly TRBD1 on 5 matching bases. There are 15 residues in the CDR3. Trimming removed 0 bases at V and 5 bases at J, with 12 bases between. CDR1 is SGDLS and CDR2 is YYNGEE in the germline V gene. CDR3 DNA: TGTGCCAGCAGCGTAGCGGGTGACAGTTATCAGCCCCAGCATTTT. It specifies CASSVAGDSYQPQHF. Supplemented by reference TRBV9 and TRBJ1-5, the full variable domain reads DSGVTQTPKHLITATGQRVTLRCSPRSGDLSVYWYQQSLDQGLQFLIQYYNGEERAKGNILERFSAQQFPDLHSELNLSSLELGDSALYFCASSVAGDSYQPQHFGDGTRLSIL.

This clone was picked up one time. The chain links TRBV30 to TRBJ2-7, with D perhaps TRBD2 (5 bases). There are 14 residues in the CDR3. Looked up from germline, CDR1 is GTSNPN and CDR2 is SVGIG (reference sequence). V was cut by 0 bases and J by 3 bases, with 12 bases left in between. CDR3 sequence (DNA): TGTGCCTGGAGTGTACTAGGACGTAACTACGAGCAGTACTTC. It yields the protein CAWSVLGRNYEQYF.

The chain recombines TRBV7-2 with TRBJ1-2; 9 nucleotides align to TRBD1. In germline, CDR1 is SGHTA, CDR2 FQGNSA. Germline trimming cut 6 bases from V and 7 bases from J; bases unmatched to any gene: 18. The CDR3 runs to 17 residues. CDR3 protein: CASRKIPGQGIEGGYTF. The CDR3 DNA reads as TGTGCCAGCAGAAAAATACCGGGACAGGGAATCGAAGGTGGCTACACCTTC.

In its sample, this clone was seen once. J is TRBJ2-3 and V is TRBV5-5, with D perhaps matching TRBD1 (5 bases). Trimming cost V 2 bases and J 4 bases, with 8 bases left between them. CDR3 length: 13 residues. CDR1 is SGHKS and CDR2 is YYEKEE in the germline V gene (reference sequence). CDR3 nucleotide sequence: TGTGCCAGCAGCTTTGAAGGGGCAGATACGCAGTATTTT. It translates to CASSFEGADTQYF. The whole variable domain, remainder taken from reference TRBV5-5 and TRBJ2-3, is DAGVTQSPTHLIKTRGQQVTLRCSPISGHKSVSWYQQVLGQGPQFIFQYYEKEERGRGNFPDRFSARQFPNYSSELNVNALLLGDSALYLCASSFEGADTQYFGPGTRLTVL.

The chain joins TRBV2 to TRBJ2-1; D gene uncertain. The V and J ends lost 2 bases and 6 bases respectively, with 14 bases between them. This CDR3 has 15 amino acids. CDR1 is SNHLY, CDR2 FYNNEI, per germline. CDR3 in DNA: TGTGCCAGCAGTGAACTGCTCTCCCCATCCAATGAGCAGTTCTTC. Translated, it gives CASSELLSPSNEQFF.